This T cell receptor beta chain was recovered during a study of radiotherapy plus CTLA-4 blockade in lung cancer. General study points: Expansion in blood of tumor-derived TCR clones was seen after radiotherapy plus ipilimumab.

A word on this clone: Antigen specificity is unknown.

Profiled with immunoSEQ multiplex PCR; TCRdb holds only in-frame clones, not every one. Of 45,000 or so clones listed, more than 70% are singletons. Germline-derived CDR1 and CDR2 are WSHSY and SAAADI. The CDR3 is made up of 12 amino acids. The source was peripheral blood, collected from a patient treated with radiotherapy plus ipilimumab. This clonotype originated in a human donor with non-small cell lung cancer who had stable disease on radiotherapy plus ipilimumab. This chain joins TRBV10-2 and TRBJ1-1, with 9 bases that match TRBD1. DNA for the CDR3: TGCGCTTCGGGACAGGGTTTCACTGAAGCTTTCTTT. Translation gives CASGQGFTEAFF.